This record concerns one T cell receptor (beta chain) sequence. Antigen specificity is unknown. CDR3 length: 14 amino acids. Trimming took 10 bases from V and 7 from J, leaving 17 bases between them. Germline V lookup: CDR1 SNHLY, CDR2 FYNNEI. Molecular barcoding with unique molecular identifiers was used for the TCRbeta library. TCRdb analysed the PCR reads with MiXCR anew, one entry per CDR3 protein. The data contain around 440,000 distinct CDR3 sequences, 15% to 20% of them singletons. The data were taken from a study of T-cell reconstitution after alpha-beta-depleted transplantation in children. Whole-study findings and limits: The origin of alpha-beta T cells about two months after transplant was reportedly several hundred expanded graft clones. The authors attributed T-cell counts and diversity one year after transplant mostly to newly produced T cells.

The sequence derives from a boy under three years old who had a stem cell transplant for Wiskott-Aldrich syndrome, so the T cells may come from the graft donor. Sequenced here: PBMCs, mostly from graft donor cells, sampled 360 days after TCRalphabeta/CD19-depleted stem cell transplant. This rearrangement joins TRBV2 to TRBJ1-6; no firm D call. For the CDR3, the DNA is TGTGCCACCCACAAAGACGGCCGCAATTCACCCCTCCACTTT. As protein: CATHKDGRNSPLHF.